These 6 T cell receptor beta chains share one sample of origin, sequenced in a study of CD8 T cells in Susac syndrome. Random hexamers served to reverse transcribe roughly 0.45 to 1 ug RNA. TCRdb re-derived calls from the immunoSEQ multiplex PCR reads in MiXCR, one entry per CDR3 protein. The sample has about 200,000 distinct CDR3 sequences, roughly 92% seen once. The sequenced material came from CD8+ T cells from PBMCs. The receptor source for this set is a human donor with multiple sclerosis.

V gene TRBV3-1 combines with J gene TRBJ2-1; D might be TRBD1 (6 bases). Germline values: CDR1 LGHDT, CDR2 YNNKEL (reference sequence). V gave up 6 bases and J gave up 5 bases, with 11 bases separating them. The CDR3 contains 13 residues. CDR3: CASRSTGNNEQFF. The CDR3 nucleotides read TGTGCCAGCAGATCCACAGGGAACAATGAGCAGTTCTTC.

The chain is built from TRBV19 and TRBJ1-2, with TRBD1 as a possible D gene (6 bases). Trimming cost V 6 bases and J 7 bases, with 18 bases left between them. Germline values: CDR1 LNHDA, CDR2 SQIVND (reference sequence). The CDR3 sequence is 14 residues long. This CDR3 reads CASRGITGIAGYTF. The DNA of the CDR3 is TGTGCCAGTAGGGGTATAACAGGGATTGCTGGCTACACCTTC.

The rearrangement links TRBV14 to TRBJ2-7; the D is unclear. CDR1 is SGHDN, CDR2 FVKESK, per germline. The CDR3 is 13 amino acids. V dropped 5 bases and J dropped 3 bases, with 11 bases sitting between them. CDR3 nucleotide sequence: TGTGCCAGCAGCAAGGGCAACAGCTACGAGCAGTACTTC. It encodes CASSKGNSYEQYF.

This chain uses TRBV7-9 with TRBJ2-1; D is unclear. Germline CDR1 is SEHNR and CDR2 is FQNEAQ (reference sequence). The CDR3 sequence is 12 residues long. V gave up 2 bases and J gave up 7 bases, with 6 bases separating them. CDR3 nucleotide sequence: TGTGCCAGCAGCTTATTGCTTAATGAGCAGTTCTTC. Translated: CASSLLLNEQFF. Complete variable domain (other parts from reference TRBV7-9 and TRBJ2-1): DTGVSQNPRHKITKRGQNVTFRCDPISEHNRLYWYRQTLGQGPEFLTYFQNEAQLEKSRLLSDRFSAERPKGSFSTLEIQRTEQGDSAMYLCASSLLLNEQFFGPGTRLTVL.

The rearrangement uses TRBV5-4 and TRBJ1-4; D uncertain. Germline CDR1 and CDR2: SGHNT and YYREEE (reference sequence). Trimming removed 2 bases from V and 8 bases from J, with 10 bases in between. The CDR3 length is 13 residues. The CDR3 DNA follows: TGTGCCAGCAGCTTCGGCAGCGGAGAAAAACTGTTTTTT. Encoded protein: CASSFGSGEKLFF.

The chain carries TRBV5-5 and TRBJ2-7; perhaps TRBD1 as D (6 bases). Per the germline V gene, CDR1 is SGHKS and CDR2 is YYEKEE (reference sequence). Trimming took 4 bases from V and 4 from J, leaving 15 bases between them. The CDR3 runs 14 residues. The CDR3 loop is CASSTRGTTYEQYF. The CDR3 nucleotides are TGTGCCAGCAGCACCCGTGGGACAACATACGAGCAGTACTTC.